This TCR beta chain was documented in a study of response to subunit inactivated influenza vaccine. Study results and caveats: The authors suggested that every seasonal influenza vaccination recruits few new T cells.

TCRdb used MiXCR to reprocess the RT-PCR reads, holding one entry per CDR3 protein. The table includes over 800,000 distinct CDR3 sequences, over 20% detected once. Trimming took off 4 bases at V and 4 bases at J, with 13 bases between the two ends. CDR1 and CDR2 from the germline V gene are SGHTA and FQGNSA. The CDR3 is 14 amino acids. Comments on this clonotype: Its antigen is not known.

The specimen was PBMCs from blood, collected around 5 days after vaccination. The receptor's source is a man over 45 who received an inactivated influenza vaccine. The chain couples TRBV7-2 to TRBJ1-1; the D gene is possibly TRBD1 (5 bases). The CDR3 region is CASSSTTRVTEAFF. The CDR3 DNA reads as TGTGCCAGCAGCTCGACAACCAGGGTCACTGAAGCTTTCTTT.